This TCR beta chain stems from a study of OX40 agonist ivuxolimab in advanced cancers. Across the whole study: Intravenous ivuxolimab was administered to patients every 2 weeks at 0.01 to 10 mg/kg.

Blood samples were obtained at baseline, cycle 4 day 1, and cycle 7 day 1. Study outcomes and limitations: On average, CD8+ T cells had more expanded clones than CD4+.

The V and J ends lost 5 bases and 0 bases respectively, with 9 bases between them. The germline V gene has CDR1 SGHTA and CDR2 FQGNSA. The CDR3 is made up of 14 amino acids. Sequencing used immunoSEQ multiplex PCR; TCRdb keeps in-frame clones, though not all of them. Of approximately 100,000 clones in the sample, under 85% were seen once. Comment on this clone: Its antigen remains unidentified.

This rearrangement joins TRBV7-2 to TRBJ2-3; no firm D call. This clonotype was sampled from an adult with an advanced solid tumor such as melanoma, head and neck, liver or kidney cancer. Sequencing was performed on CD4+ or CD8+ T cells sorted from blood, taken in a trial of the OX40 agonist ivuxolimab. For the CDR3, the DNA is TGTGCCAGCAGCCCCGACTCTAGCACAGATACGCAGTATTTT. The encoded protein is CASSPDSSTDTQYF.